Each of the 4 T cell receptor beta chains below was sequenced from the same sample in a study of blood T cells in healthy people across ages (dated by TCRdb to the mid-2010s). The library relied on 5' RACE. Sequencing was carried out with an Illumina HiSeq 2500. A second about 7 to 12 cycle PCR used a sample-barcoded 5' primer and a J-beta primer mix. The public sequencing data were trimmed at Q25 with fastp and processed into clonotypes with MiXCR by TCRdb, which kept only in-frame beta chains. CDR3 protein duplicates are merged, each entry listing the most common genes and DNA. For this sample there are about 1.8 million distinct CDR3 sequences; around 48% appear just once. The ten largest clones add up to less than 2.5% of the sample. Specimen: blood. These receptors were collected from a woman in her 40s in good health.

V usage is TRBV5-6 and J usage is TRBJ2-7, with D perhaps given as TRBD1 or TRBD2 (5 bases each). Trimming left V 0 bases short and J 9 bases short, with 10 bases between. Germline lookup yields CDR1 SGHDT and CDR2 YYEEEE. The CDR3 length is 12 residues. The CDR3 DNA follows: TGTGCCAGCAGCTTGGCCGGGACGGGGCAGTACTTC. Protein: CASSLAGTGQYF.

The rearrangement joins TRBV3-1 to TRBJ2-4; 11 positions match TRBD1. The J call may be faulty, since TRBJ2-7 better matches the DNA end. The CDR3 spans 15 residues. Germline lookup yields CDR1 LGHDT and CDR2 YNNKEL (reference sequence). CDR3 region: CASTEGQGVPYEQYF. DNA of the CDR3: TGTGCCAGCACCGAGGGACAGGGGGTCCCCTACGAGCAGTACTTC.

This clonotype appeared a few times. The chain recombines TRBV27 with TRBJ2-4, with 12 bases fitting TRBD2. The closer fit of TRBJ2-5 to the DNA end suggests the J call may be wrong. This CDR3 has 16 residues. The germline V gene encodes CDR1 MNHEY and CDR2 SMNVEV (reference sequence). The CDR3 bases are TGTGCCAGCAGTTTTGGGGGACTAGCGGGCCAAGAGACCCAGTACTTC. This codes for CASSFGGLAGQETQYF.

This rearrangement joins TRBV12-3 or TRBV12-4 to TRBJ1-2; D remains unclear. Trimming shortened V by 6 bases and J by 0 bases, and 17 bases separated the two germline ends. This CDR3 spans 16 amino acids. The CDR3 coding sequence is TGTGCCAGCAGCCCCTATGGGGAGGACCCTAACTATGGCTACACCTTC. Protein: CASSPYGEDPNYGYTF.